Sequencing of this T cell receptor (beta chain) was carried out in a study of blood T cells in healthy people across ages. Study details: The template switching approach captured approximately one barcoded beta molecule for every two T cells. General observations from the study: Diversity was higher, and naive CD4+ cells more numerous, in long-lived donors than in aged donors.

On this clonotype itself: What it binds is not known.

Then a second PCR, running roughly 7 to 12 cycles, was carried out with a sample-barcoded 5' primer and a J-beta primer mix. TCRdb re-called the 5' RACE reads with MiXCR, one entry per CDR3 protein. The table includes some 1,800,000 distinct CDR3 sequences, about two fifths detected once. Germline V lookup: CDR1 MNHEY, CDR2 SVGEGT. The CDR3 length is 13 residues. Trimming took off 9 bases at V and 3 bases at J, with 14 bases between the two ends. The TCR originated in a human donor in good health. This rearrangement joins TRBV6-2 or TRBV6-3 to TRBJ1-1; D unclear. The source material was blood. The CDR3 reads CASNGWDDTEAFF. The CDR3 coding sequence is TGTGCCAGTAACGGTTGGGATGACACTGAAGCTTTCTTT.